The 14 T cell receptor beta chains reported below all come from one sample, sequenced in a study of T cell repertoires in cytomegalovirus infection. TCRdb used MiXCR to reprocess the reads, holding one entry per CDR3 protein. The table records 290,000 or so distinct CDR3 sequences, 9.6% of them present only once. The material sequenced was PBMCs. Receptor source: a human donor in good health (CMV status not recorded). Some clones in this sample may be carry-over from other donors' samples.

At least ten counts were recorded for this clonotype. The chain links TRBV5-5 to TRBJ2-6; 10 bases map to TRBD1. Germline loops: CDR1 SGHKS, CDR2 YYEKEE (reference sequence). The junction had 12 bases not matched to a gene; V was cut back by 4 bases and J by 2 bases. This CDR3 contains 19 residues. CDR3 nucleotide sequence: TGTGCCAGCAGCAAGGGGACAGGGGCTGGATGGGCTGGGGCCAACGTCCTGACTTTC. It codes for CASSKGTGAGWAGANVLTF.

This sequence joins TRBV20-1 and TRBJ2-1; perhaps TRBD1 as D (5 bases). Germline V gene lookup returns CDR1 DFQATT and CDR2 SNEGSKA (reference sequence). The CDR3 has 11 residues. Trimming stripped 1 base from V and 11 bases from J, with 9 bases between. The CDR3 loop is CSARGDSQQFF. DNA for the CDR3: TGCAGTGCTAGAGGCGACAGTCAGCAGTTCTTC.

This clonotype was recorded many times. J is TRBJ2-7 and V is TRBV7-9, with D possibly called TRBD1 or TRBD2 (5 bases each). V lost 6 bases, J lost 6 bases, and 18 bases lay in between. The germline CDR1 and CDR2 sequences are SEHNR and FQNEAQ (reference sequence). The CDR3 has 14 residues. The CDR3 sequence is CASRPSGTRGEQYV. As DNA, the CDR3 is TGTGCCAGCAGACCTTCCGGGACCCGGGGCGAGCAGTACGTC.

This clonotype was counted only a few times. The chain combines TRBV6-6 with TRBJ1-4, with a weak D call TRBD1 (5 bases). The V end was cut by 0 bases, the J end by 7 bases, with 9 bases between. CDR3 length: 14 amino acids. Germline CDR1 is MNHNY and CDR2 is SVGAGI (reference sequence). The CDR3 sequence: CASSYSGVSEKLFF. The CDR3 DNA reads TGTGCCAGCAGTTACTCAGGGGTTAGTGAAAAACTGTTTTTT.

V is TRBV20-1 and J is TRBJ2-5, with D possibly being TRBD1 or TRBD2 (6 bases each). The CDR3 is made up of 16 amino acids. The V gene's germline CDR1 is DFQATT and CDR2 SNEGSKA (reference sequence). V was trimmed by 2 bases and J by 1 base, leaving 17 bases between them. The CDR3 sequence: CSARPRIGGIQETQYF. As DNA, the CDR3 is TGCAGTGCTAGACCTCGGATAGGGGGGATCCAAGAGACCCAGTACTTC.

This clonotype was picked up many times. This chain uses TRBV7-2 with TRBJ2-1; D unresolved. Germline-derived CDR1 and CDR2 are SGHTA and FQGNSA. Between the trimmed V and J ends, which lost 1 base and 6 bases, there was a span of 4 bases. The CDR3 has 12 residues. For the CDR3, the DNA is TGTGCCAGCAGCTTAGTACCCAATGAGCAGTTCTTC. It encodes CASSLVPNEQFF.

This clonotype has ten or more counts. The chain combines TRBV7-9 with TRBJ1-1; D remains ambiguous. In germline, CDR1 is SEHNR, CDR2 FQNEAQ (reference sequence). The CDR3 sequence is 18 residues long. V lost 5 bases, J lost 3 bases, and 25 bases lay in between. The CDR3 spells CASSPERPNPRTDTEAFF. CDR3 in DNA: TGTGCCAGCAGCCCCGAGAGACCAAACCCCCGGACGGACACTGAAGCTTTCTTT.

Many counts were recorded for this clonotype. This chain uses TRBV6-6 with TRBJ1-4; the match to TRBD1 covers 7 bases. Trimming cost V 4 bases and J 5 bases; bases outside gene matches: 4. Germline V gene data show CDR1 as MNHNY and CDR2 as SVGAGI (reference sequence). The CDR3 spans 14 residues. CDR3 protein: CASSLTGPNEKLFF. DNA of the CDR3: TGTGCCAGCAGTTTGACAGGGCCGAATGAAAAACTGTTTTTT.

The rearrangement links TRBV20-1 to TRBJ2-5; TRBD2 agrees at 11 bases. Germline V gene data show CDR1 as DFQATT and CDR2 as SNEGSKA (reference sequence). Losses at the gene ends were 4 bases for V and 4 bases for J; bases not matched to a gene: 2. This CDR3 is 13 amino acids long. DNA for the CDR3: TGCAGTGCTAAGCTAGCGGGGGGAGAGACCCAGTACTTC. It codes for CSAKLAGGETQYF.

The table lists this clonotype with many counts. This chain links TRBV14 with TRBJ2-5, with D possibly TRBD2 on 5 matching bases. Germline V gene lookup returns CDR1 SGHDN and CDR2 FVKESK. Trimming removed 2 bases from V and 3 bases from J, with 19 bases in between. This CDR3 contains 17 residues. CDR3 nucleotides: TGTGCCAGCAGCCAATCCGCCGACCCTGAGGGAAAAGAGACCCAGTACTTC. This codes for CASSQSADPEGKETQYF.

Ten or more counts support this clonotype. This chain links TRBV4-3 with TRBJ1-6, with unresolved D. The CDR3 is made up of 15 amino acids. CDR1 and CDR2 from the germline V gene are LGHNA and YSLEER. Between the trimmed V and J ends, which lost 1 base and 8 bases, there was a span of 12 bases. CDR3 in DNA: TGCGCCAGCAGCCAAGGGCCTGGGTGGGATTCACCCCTCCACTTT. Residues: CASSQGPGWDSPLHF.

This clonotype was recorded at least ten times. This chain uses TRBV11-2 with TRBJ2-7; unclear D gene. CDR1 and CDR2 (germline): SGHAT, FQNNGV. CDR3 size: 14 residues. V gave up 5 bases and J gave up 1 base, with 12 bases separating them. The CDR3 sequence is CASSPGPDSYEQYV. CDR3 bases: TGTGCCAGCAGCCCCGGACCGGATTCCTACGAGCAGTACGTC.

This clonotype has a count of ten or more. CDR3 nucleotides: TGTGCCAGCAGTACGGGCTCTCGTGCCTCGGAGACCCAGTACTTC. Translation gives CASSTGSRASETQYF. J is TRBJ2-5 and V is TRBV12-3 or TRBV12-4, with D hard to call. This CDR3 has 15 residues. Trimming left V 5 bases short and J 5 bases short, with 18 bases between.

This clonotype was recorded at least ten times. V is TRBV12-3 or TRBV12-4 and J is TRBJ2-5, with D uncertain. V was shortened by 6 bases and J by 1 base, with 15 bases between the two germline ends. The CDR3 runs to 15 residues. The DNA for the CDR3 is TGTGCCAGCAGCACCTACCCCTTAGGCCAAGAGACCCAGTACTTC. Its protein product is CASSTYPLGQETQYF.